Given below is one T cell receptor beta chain in context. Its antigen is unknown. The assay was carried out at the deep level. In the authors' workflow: With immunoSEQ giving junction-only sequences and no quality scores, filtering differed. Sequencing was performed with immunoSEQ multiplex PCR; in TCRdb, only in-frame clones are kept and a portion is missing. For V, J and clone size, that table is used; D and trimming come from the DNA. The data contain over 950,000 clones, 70% to 85% of them seen just once; the ten biggest clones take up 0.89%. This specimen belongs to a study of shared clonotypes between healthy human individuals. Study-level points and caveats: Depth of sequencing was expected to influence donor clonotype sharing. Large sequencing depth failed to make sorted-subset sequencing complete, rarefaction showed.

Trimming cost V 6 bases and J 2 bases, with 12 bases left between them. Germline loops: CDR1 MNHNY, CDR2 SVGAGI (reference sequence). The CDR3 runs 14 residues. This chain uses TRBV6-6 with TRBJ2-3; D unclear. This receptor was obtained from a man between 18 and 35 years old in good health. Some clones in this sample may be carry-over from other donors' samples. The sample taken for sequencing was memory CD4+ T cells from PBMCs. The subset was: CD45RA-negative fraction. CDR3 in DNA: TGTGCCAGCAGGAGGTTCCAATCCACAGATACGCAGTATTTT. It yields the protein CASRRFQSTDTQYF.